A selection of T cell receptor beta chains follows, all from one sample in a study of blood T cell repertoires in COVID-19. Clones were sequenced by immunoSEQ multiplex PCR, and TCRdb holds only the in-frame ones, with some missing. The table includes about 190,000 clones, approximately 80% detected once. The sequenced sample was peripheral blood. The receptors were sampled from a woman aged 45-65 years with acute or convalescent COVID-19. CDR3s include the opening cysteine and the closing phenylalanine or tryptophan. D genes are given only for firm matches. The size of a clone is reported for some rows only, either as once, few or many, or as a class for expanded clones.

v_gene: TRBV20-1; len: 11; abundance: once; j_gene: TRBJ2-7; d_gene: TRBD2; CDR3nt: TGCAGACTAGCGGGGGGAAACGAGCAGTACTTC; CDR3aa: CRLAGGNEQYF
v_gene: TRBV19; len: 14; abundance: -; j_gene: TRBJ2-7; d_gene: TRBD2; CDR3nt: TGTGCCAGTAGTGGGACTAGCGGGACCTACGAGCAGTACTTC; CDR3aa: CASSGTSGTYEQYF
v_gene: TRBV29-1; len: 14; abundance: few; j_gene: TRBJ2-1; d_gene: -; CDR3nt: TGCAGCGCTCAACTGGGTAGCAGAAACAATGAGCAGTTCTTC; CDR3aa: CSAQLGSRNNEQFF
v_gene: TRBV28; len: 15; abundance: -; j_gene: TRBJ1-2; d_gene: -; CDR3nt: TGTGCCAGCAGTCTAGGACGGGCCGGAGGCTATGGCTACACCTTC; CDR3aa: CASSLGRAGGYGYTF
v_gene: TRBV7-2; len: 17; abundance: -; j_gene: TRBJ2-1; d_gene: TRBD2; CDR3nt: TGTGCCAGCAGCTCACTAGCGGGTAGGAGCTCCTACAATGAGCAGTTCTTC; CDR3aa: CASSSLAGRSSYNEQFF
v_gene: TRBV14; len: 15; abundance: -; j_gene: TRBJ2-7; d_gene: -; CDR3nt: TGTGCCAGCAGCCGAACAGGCTACAGCTCCTACGAGCAGTACTTC; CDR3aa: CASSRTGYSSYEQYF
v_gene: TRBV15; len: 19; abundance: -; j_gene: TRBJ1-5; d_gene: TRBD1; CDR3nt: TGTGCCACCAGCAGAGATCCGACAGGGGGGTCGGAGAGCAATCAGCCCCAGCATTTT; CDR3aa: CATSRDPTGGSESNQPQHF
v_gene: TRBV28; len: 15; abundance: few; j_gene: TRBJ1-3; d_gene: TRBD1; CDR3nt: TGTGCCAGCAGTTCGGACAGGCTTTCTGGAAACACCATATATTTT; CDR3aa: CASSSDRLSGNTIYF
v_gene: TRBV14; len: 17; abundance: -; j_gene: TRBJ1-3; d_gene: TRBD1; CDR3nt: TGTGCCAGCAGCTCGGGACAGGGGCGAATCTCTGGAAACACCATATATTTT; CDR3aa: CASSSGQGRISGNTIYF
v_gene: TRBV19; len: 15; abundance: once; j_gene: TRBJ1-1; d_gene: -; CDR3nt: TGTGCCAGTAATTACGGGGTAAGAGGTGGCACTGAAGCTTTCTTT; CDR3aa: CASNYGVRGGTEAFF
v_gene: TRBV11-2; len: 14; abundance: -; j_gene: TRBJ2-7; d_gene: -; CDR3nt: TGTGCCAGCAGCTTAGCACAGGGACCCTACGAGCAGTACTTC; CDR3aa: CASSLAQGPYEQYF
v_gene: TRBV29-1; len: 13; abundance: -; j_gene: TRBJ1-2; d_gene: -; CDR3nt: TGCAGCGCCCGAAGGTGGCAGCGCTATGGCTACACCTTC; CDR3aa: CSARRWQRYGYTF
v_gene: TRBV4-1; len: 17; abundance: -; j_gene: TRBJ2-5; d_gene: TRBD2; CDR3nt: TGCGCCAGCAGCCAAGGATCCTCACTAGCGGGAGAAGAGACCCAGTACTTC; CDR3aa: CASSQGSSLAGEETQYF
v_gene: TRBV19; len: 13; abundance: -; j_gene: TRBJ1-6; d_gene: -; CDR3nt: TGTGCCAGTAGTATAGTACCGGGTATGCACCTCCACTTT; CDR3aa: CASSIVPGMHLHF
v_gene: TRBV28; len: 13; abundance: -; j_gene: TRBJ2-7; d_gene: TRBD1; CDR3nt: TGTGCCAGCAGGAGAGGGGGCCCCTACGAGCAGTACTTC; CDR3aa: CASRRGGPYEQYF
v_gene: TRBV30; len: 13; abundance: -; j_gene: TRBJ1-1; d_gene: -; CDR3nt: TGTGCCTGGAGAGGACAGATGAACACTGAAGCTTTCTTT; CDR3aa: CAWRGQMNTEAFF
v_gene: TRBV11-2; len: 12; abundance: -; j_gene: TRBJ1-2; d_gene: -; CDR3nt: TGTGCCAGCAGCCGACAGCTGTATGGCTACACCTTC; CDR3aa: CASSRQLYGYTF
v_gene: TRBV2; len: 12; abundance: -; j_gene: TRBJ1-1; d_gene: -; CDR3nt: TGTGCCAGCAGTTTTATGAACACTGAAGCTTTCTTT; CDR3aa: CASSFMNTEAFF
v_gene: TRBV7-9; len: 13; abundance: -; j_gene: TRBJ1-5; d_gene: -; CDR3nt: TGTGCCAGCAGCTTTTACGCCCAGGAGCCCCAGCATTTT; CDR3aa: CASSFYAQEPQHF
v_gene: TRBV6-5; len: 16; abundance: -; j_gene: TRBJ2-5; d_gene: TRBD2; CDR3nt: TGTGCCAGCAGTTACTCTCGGCGGGGGGTACAAGAGACCCAGTACTTC; CDR3aa: CASSYSRRGVQETQYF
v_gene: TRBV19; len: 16; abundance: once; j_gene: TRBJ2-6; d_gene: -; CDR3nt: TGTGCCAGTAGAATTAACAGCTTCTCTGGGGCCAACGTCCTGACTTTC; CDR3aa: CASRINSFSGANVLTF
v_gene: TRBV9; len: 15; abundance: -; j_gene: TRBJ2-3; d_gene: -; CDR3nt: TGTGCCAGCAGCGCTGCGACTGGCTCTTGGAGTACGCAGTATTTT; CDR3aa: CASSAATGSWSTQYF
v_gene: TRBV5-1; len: 16; abundance: once; j_gene: TRBJ2-1; d_gene: TRBD2; CDR3nt: TGCGCCAGCAGCTCCCGCTGGACTAGCGGCTACAATGAGCAGTTCTTC; CDR3aa: CASSSRWTSGYNEQFF
v_gene: TRBV6-2/TRBV6-3; len: 12; abundance: -; j_gene: TRBJ2-7; d_gene: -; CDR3nt: TGTGCCAGCAGTTATAGCTCCTACGAGCAGTACTTC; CDR3aa: CASSYSSYEQYF
v_gene: TRBV9; len: 14; abundance: -; j_gene: TRBJ2-1; d_gene: TRBD2; CDR3nt: TGTGCCAGCAGCGGGACTAGCGGTCACAATGAGCAGTTCTTC; CDR3aa: CASSGTSGHNEQFF
v_gene: TRBV7-2; len: 18; abundance: -; j_gene: TRBJ2-7; d_gene: -; CDR3nt: TGTGCCAGCAGCCCTAGAAGCCAAATTTTTCAGGGTTCCGGTGAGCAGTACTTC; CDR3aa: CASSPRSQIFQGSGEQYF
v_gene: TRBV27; len: 16; abundance: -; j_gene: TRBJ2-7; d_gene: TRBD2; CDR3nt: TGTGCCAGCAGAAAGGGAGGGGCGTGGGGGACCTACGAGCAGTACTTC; CDR3aa: CASRKGGAWGTYEQYF
v_gene: TRBV2; len: 18; abundance: -; j_gene: TRBJ2-6; d_gene: -; CDR3nt: TGTGCCAGCAGTGATTTTGGACATACGATCTCTGGGGCCAACGTCCTGACTTTC; CDR3aa: CASSDFGHTISGANVLTF
v_gene: TRBV6-6; len: 15; abundance: -; j_gene: TRBJ2-7; d_gene: -; CDR3nt: TGTGCCAGCACCCAGGCCCCTACAACGACCTACGAGCAGTACTTC; CDR3aa: CASTQAPTTTYEQYF
v_gene: TRBV7-2; len: 15; abundance: -; j_gene: TRBJ1-3; d_gene: TRBD1; CDR3nt: TGTGCCAGCAGCCGCGGGACAGGGCGCGGAAACACCATATATTTT; CDR3aa: CASSRGTGRGNTIYF
v_gene: TRBV2; len: 15; abundance: -; j_gene: TRBJ2-3; d_gene: TRBD2; CDR3nt: TGTGCCAGCCGGTTAGCGGGGGCCGGGACAGATACGCAGTATTTT; CDR3aa: CASRLAGAGTDTQYF
v_gene: TRBV2; len: 13; abundance: -; j_gene: TRBJ2-7; d_gene: -; CDR3nt: TGTGCCAGCAGTTGGGACACCATATTCGAGCAGTACTTC; CDR3aa: CASSWDTIFEQYF